These 24 T cell receptor beta chains share one sample of origin, sequenced in a study of beta chain features in type 1 diabetes. cDNA synthesis used the whole RNA isolate, giving expressed TCRB sequences. Libraries were prepared by immunoSEQ multiplex PCR; TCRdb keeps only in-frame clonotypes and omits some of them. This sample yields a few hundred thousand clones, of which around a fifth are seen a single time; 0.044% belongs to the top ten. Sequencing was done on a sample of naive CD4+ T cells from blood. The receptors derive from a woman under 30 in good health.

The chain uses TRBV2 and TRBJ2-7, with TRBD1 matching over 10 bases. The J segment lost 3 bases and the V segment lost 8 bases, leaving 7 bases of the junction unmatched. The CDR3 is made up of 14 amino acids. Looked up from germline, CDR1 is SNHLY and CDR2 is FYNNEI. The CDR3 sequence is CASLRDRGFYEQYF. CDR3 sequence (DNA): TGTGCCAGCCTCCGGGACAGGGGTTTCTACGAGCAGTACTTC.

This clone was observed a handful of times. This chain connects TRBV4-1 to TRBJ1-1; D unresolved. V gave up 0 bases and J gave up 1 base, with 18 bases separating them. The CDR3 runs 18 residues. Germline CDR1 and CDR2: MGHRA and YSYEKL. The CDR3 DNA is TGCGCCAGCAGCCAAGACATAGGAAGGAGGAGGACGAACACTGAAGCTTTCTTT. Amino acids: CASSQDIGRRRTNTEAFF.

The gene calls are TRBV30 and TRBJ1-4, with TRBD1 as a possible D gene (5 bases). The CDR3 is made up of 12 amino acids. V gave up 6 bases and J gave up 8 bases, with 13 bases separating them. In germline, CDR1 is GTSNPN, CDR2 SVGIG (reference sequence). The CDR3 reads CACQGLKEKLFF. In nucleotides, the CDR3 is TGTGCCTGTCAGGGCTTGAAGGAAAAACTGTTTTTT.

This chain links TRBV6-6 with TRBJ2-3, with TRBD1 identical over 7 bases. Germline-derived CDR1 and CDR2 are MNHNY and SVGAGI (reference sequence). The CDR3 length is 16 residues. V shed 6 bases and J 2 bases; nucleotides not matched to a gene: 11. For the CDR3, the DNA is TGTGCCAGCAGCGCCGGAAGGGGGCGTCCCACAGATACGCAGTATTTT. Translated: CASSAGRGRPTDTQYF.

The chain uses TRBV4-1 and TRBJ1-2; TRBD1 agrees at 7 bases. The germline V gene has CDR1 MGHRA and CDR2 YSYEKL. This CDR3 comprises 13 residues. Trimming cost V 4 bases and J 2 bases; bases outside gene matches: 1. The CDR3 loop reads CASSLTGNYGYTF. The CDR3 region has the DNA TGCGCCAGCAGCCTGACAGGGAACTATGGCTACACCTTC.

The chain has TRBV11-2 and TRBJ2-5; a possible D gene is TRBD2 (6 bases). V shed 2 bases and J shed 4 bases, with 11 bases lying between them. The CDR3 loop spans 14 amino acids. From germline, CDR1 is SGHAT and CDR2 FQNNGV. CDR3 nucleotide sequence: TGTGCCAGCAGCTTACGACTAGACGGAGAGACCCAGTACTTC. Translation gives CASSLRLDGETQYF.

The CDR3 is CASRLINSNQPQHF. CDR3 in DNA: TGTGCCAGCAGGCTAATTAATAGCAATCAGCCCCAGCATTTT. The chain combines TRBV6-1 with TRBJ1-5; D is ambiguous. Trimming shortened V by 6 bases and J by 0 bases, and 9 bases separated the two germline ends. The CDR3 has 14 amino acids. CDR1 is MNHNS and CDR2 is SASEGT in the germline V gene.

Notes on this clone: The same CDR3 can be traced to other DNA sequences in this sample. Here the CDR3 DNA reads TGCGCCAGCAGCTTGGTCGCGGGAGGGTCCTACGAGCAGTACTTC. It codes for CASSLVAGGSYEQYF. The chain uses TRBV5-1 and TRBJ2-7, with 9 bases that match TRBD2. V shed 0 bases and J 1 base; nucleotides not matched to a gene: 2. From germline, CDR1 is SGHRS and CDR2 YFSETQ. There are 15 residues in the CDR3.

As concerns this clone: Other DNA sequences of this sample code for an identical CDR3. The chain recombines TRBV18 with TRBJ1-5; 7 bases fit TRBD1. CDR1 and CDR2 from the germline V gene are KGHSH and LQKENI. This CDR3 spans 14 amino acids. V trimming: 3 bases; J trimming: 2 bases; junction bases outside the gene matches: 1. The CDR3 loop is CASSPGTGNQPQHF. In DNA, the CDR3 is TGTGCCAGCTCACCCGGGACAGGCAATCAGCCCCAGCATTTT.

There are a few counts of this clone. The chain carries TRBV7-9 and TRBJ2-3; unclear D gene. Germline V CDR1 and CDR2: SEHNR, FQNEAQ (reference sequence). The ends were cut back, 2 bases at V and 2 bases at J, with 11 bases in the middle. This CDR3 contains 15 residues. The chain's CDR3 is CASSLRVEDTDTQYF. The CDR3 coding sequence is TGTGCCAGCAGCTTACGGGTCGAGGACACAGATACGCAGTATTTT.

The chain joins TRBV7-9 to TRBJ1-1, with D unresolved. CDR3 length equals 15 residues. CDR1 is SEHNR, CDR2 FQNEAQ, per germline (reference sequence). Trimming took 1 base from V and 1 from J, leaving 10 bases between them. DNA for the CDR3: TGTGCCAGCAGCTTAGGAGGATCGAGGAACACTGAAGCTTTCTTT. This sequence encodes CASSLGGSRNTEAFF. The full variable domain, its missing parts supplied by reference TRBV7-9 and TRBJ1-1, is DTGVSQNPRHKITKRGQNVTFRCDPISEHNRLYWYRQTLGQGPEFLTYFQNEAQLEKSRLLSDRFSAERPKGSFSTLEIQRTEQGDSAMYLCASSLGGSRNTEAFFGQGTRLTVV.

This clone was seen only a few times. The J gene is TRBJ2-1, the V gene TRBV14; 9 bases align to TRBD1. CDR3 length: 14 residues. Germline CDR1 reads SGHDN; CDR2 reads FVKESK. V dropped 4 bases and J dropped 8; count of bases not matched to a gene: 6. CDR3: CASSLLDRGHEQFF. DNA of the CDR3: TGTGCCAGCAGCCTTTTGGACAGGGGACATGAGCAGTTCTTC.

This chain connects TRBV27 to TRBJ1-1, with unresolved D. V lost 3 bases, J lost 5 bases, and 10 bases lay in between. Germline CDR1 and CDR2: MNHEY and SMNVEV (reference sequence). CDR3 length: 13 amino acids. The CDR3 bases are TGTGCCAGCAGTTTCAAGGAGAGTACTGAAGCTTTCTTT. Protein: CASSFKESTEAFF.

This clone was seen a handful of times. CDR3 amino acids: CASSLDRDEQYF. The CDR3 DNA follows: TGTGCCAGCTCCCTGGACAGGGACGAGCAGTACTTC. The chain links TRBV18 to TRBJ2-7, with 8 bases identical to TRBD1. Unmatched junction bases numbered 3, after V lost 6 bases and J lost 5 bases. The CDR3 has 12 amino acids. Germline values: CDR1 KGHSH, CDR2 LQKENI.

The V and J genes are TRBV4-2 and TRBJ2-3; 9 positions match TRBD2. Germline V lookup: CDR1 LGHNA, CDR2 YNFKEQ. V gave up 2 bases and J gave up 4 bases; unmatched junction bases: 10. The CDR3 contains 17 residues. The CDR3 protein is CASSQSAGSGGPDTQYF. CDR3 bases: TGTGCCAGCAGCCAATCCGCCGGTAGCGGGGGCCCAGATACGCAGTATTTT.

This chain links TRBV10-3 with TRBJ1-2, with 7 bases lining up with TRBD1. The V and J ends lost 10 bases and 1 base, in that order; junction bases with no gene match: 9. The germline gives CDR1 ENHRY, CDR2 SYGVKD. This CDR3 contains 14 residues. The CDR3 region is CATSHRGSNYGYTF. CDR3 nucleotides: TGTGCCACCTCACACAGGGGAAGTAACTATGGCTACACCTTC.

CDR3 coding DNA: TGTGCCAGCTCCCACGAGGGCCAAGAGACCCAGTACTTC. The encoded protein is CASSHEGQETQYF. This chain links TRBV18 with TRBJ2-5, with a weak D call TRBD2 (5 bases). V gave up 6 bases and J gave up 1 base, with 9 bases separating them. Germline V gene data show CDR1 as KGHSH and CDR2 as LQKENI. The CDR3 extends over 13 amino acids.

The V call is TRBV9, the J call TRBJ2-5, with D maybe TRBD1 (5 bases). This CDR3 contains 14 residues. Germline lookup yields CDR1 SGDLS and CDR2 YYNGEE. V lost 10 bases, J lost 1 base, and 17 bases lay in between. The DNA for the CDR3 is TGTGCCTGCTCCGCAGGGCCCTTCCAAGAGACCCAGTACTTC. This gives the protein CACSAGPFQETQYF.

This CDR3 reads CASSYSGAREEQFF. CDR3 DNA sequence: TGTGCCAGCAGTTATTCGGGGGCGCGGGAGGAGCAGTTCTTC. The rearrangement links TRBV6-5 to TRBJ2-1; the D gene is possibly TRBD2 (7 bases). CDR3 length: 14 amino acids. Germline assignment: CDR1 MNHEY and CDR2 SVGAGI. The V end lost 3 bases, the J end lost 10 bases, and 16 bases lay between the germline ends.

V gene TRBV14 combines with J gene TRBJ1-1; D remains unclear. V was trimmed by 1 base and J by 6 bases, leaving 15 bases between them. This CDR3 is 15 amino acids long. The germline V gene has CDR1 SGHDN and CDR2 FVKESK. This CDR3 is CASSQGRVPPAEAFF. CDR3 sequence (DNA): TGTGCCAGCAGCCAAGGAAGAGTGCCACCGGCTGAAGCTTTCTTT.

CDR3 coding DNA: TGTGCCAGCAGCTTAAGCAGGGAAGCTGAAGCTTTCTTT. Translating gives CASSLSREAEAFF. The gene calls are TRBV7-3 and TRBJ1-1; D is perhaps TRBD1 (5 bases). Germline values: CDR1 SGHTA, CDR2 FQGTGA. V was pared by 1 base and J by 6 bases, with 9 bases between. There are 13 residues in the CDR3.

This clone was counted a few times. This chain connects TRBV5-4 to TRBJ2-7; a weak D match, TRBD2 (5 bases). CDR3 length: 14 amino acids. V was pared by 4 bases and J by 1 base, with 12 bases between. Germline V lookup: CDR1 SGHNT, CDR2 YYREEE (reference sequence). The CDR3 region is CASSQSGKSYEQYF. The CDR3 DNA reads TGTGCCAGCAGCCAATCGGGAAAGTCCTACGAGCAGTACTTC.

In its sample, this clone was seen a few times. This chain uses TRBV29-1 with TRBJ2-3, with 9 nucleotides matching TRBD2. Germline V gene lookup returns CDR1 SQVTM and CDR2 ANQGSEA. The CDR3 covers 14 residues. V shed 6 bases, J shed 5 bases, and the junction held 9 bases outside the gene matches. The CDR3 nucleotides are TGCAGCGTCGGGGCGGGAGGGAAGGGAGATACGCAGTATTTT. Encoded protein: CSVGAGGKGDTQYF.

This chain joins TRBV4-1 and TRBJ2-7; unclear D gene. CDR1 is MGHRA, CDR2 YSYEKL, per germline. The germline V and J ends were trimmed by 0 bases and 0 bases, with 9 bases remaining between them. This CDR3 contains 15 residues. For the CDR3, the DNA is TGCGCCAGCAGCCAAGATCAGTGGAGCTCCTACGAGCAGTACTTC. Its translation is CASSQDQWSSYEQYF.